Below, 8 T cell receptor beta chains from the same sample are listed, as sequenced in a study of blood T cell repertoires in COVID-19. Using immunoSEQ multiplex PCR, the repertoire was profiled, and TCRdb retains in-frame clones only, with some absent. This table holds over 120,000 clones, around 84% found once. The sample taken for sequencing was peripheral blood. The origin of the receptors is a human donor with acute or convalescent COVID-19. The donor label of this sample is uncertain.

The chain employs TRBV15 and TRBJ2-4, with TRBD1 as a possible D gene (5 bases). The V gene's germline CDR1 is LNHNV and CDR2 YYDKDF (reference sequence). V lost 5 bases, J lost 9 bases, and 14 bases lay in between. The CDR3 runs 13 residues. In DNA form, the CDR3 reads TGTGCCACCAGCGGCGGATCTAGGGGCATTCAGTACTTC. Protein sequence: CATSGGSRGIQYF.

This rearrangement joins TRBV10-1 to TRBJ2-1, with 7 bases aligning to TRBD2. The V gene's germline CDR1 is WNHNN and CDR2 SYGVQD (reference sequence). The CDR3 covers 15 residues. V was pared by 4 bases and J by 6 bases, with 9 bases of the junction left unmatched. Here the CDR3 reads CASSASGGPSNEQFF. Written as DNA, the CDR3 is TGCGCCAGCAGTGCTAGCGGCGGCCCCTCCAATGAGCAGTTCTTC.

The gene calls are TRBV7-2 and TRBJ1-1; weak D call: TRBD1 (6 bases). The germline CDR1 and CDR2 sequences are SGHTA and FQGNSA. V was trimmed by 2 bases and J by 6 bases, leaving 10 bases between them. The CDR3 runs to 13 residues. In nucleotides, the CDR3 is TGTGCCAGCAGCTTACAGGACAGCCCTGAAGCTTTCTTT. It encodes CASSLQDSPEAFF.

CDR3 nucleotides: TGTGCCAGCAGCAAAGAAGCGGGAGGTCGGACCGGGGAGCTGTTTTTT. Encoded protein: CASSKEAGGRTGELFF. V is TRBV21-1 and J is TRBJ2-2; the table's TRBD2 call for D was not verified on the DNA. TRBV21-1 is a listed pseudogene. This CDR3 spans 16 amino acids.

The chain links TRBV5-1 to TRBJ1-2; TRBD1 aligns across 12 bases. This CDR3 is built from 18 residues. Germline CDR1 and CDR2: SGHRS and YFSETQ. V shed 0 bases, J shed 4 bases, and the junction held 10 bases outside the gene matches. CDR3 in DNA: TGCGCCAGCAGCTTGGTCCTCGACGGGACAGGGGGCAGCTATGGCTACACCTTC. It yields the protein CASSLVLDGTGGSYGYTF.

V and J are TRBV30 and TRBJ1-1; D gene ambiguous. The CDR3 is 11 residues long. CDR1 and CDR2 from the germline V gene are GTSNPN and SVGIG (reference sequence). V shed 0 bases and J shed 10 bases, with 9 bases lying between them. CDR3 region: CAWSVGRGAFF. DNA for the CDR3: TGTGCCTGGAGTGTTGGCCGAGGAGCTTTCTTT.

The chain is built from TRBV19 and TRBJ2-3, with TRBD2 matching 13 bases. The CDR3 is 18 residues long. Germline CDR1 is LNHDA and CDR2 is SQIVND (reference sequence). J was trimmed by 0 bases and V by 5 bases; bases with no gene match: 8. The CDR3 DNA reads as TGTGCCAGTAGTTCGGGACTAGCGGGGTCATCTAGCACAGATACGCAGTATTTT. Amino acid sequence: CASSSGLAGSSSTDTQYF.

The chain links TRBV14 to TRBJ1-1; D remains unclear. CDR1 SGHDN and CDR2 FVKESK come from the germline V gene. The germline V and J ends were trimmed by 1 base and 5 bases, with 8 bases remaining between them. CDR3 length: 13 amino acids. For the CDR3, the DNA is TGTGCCAGCAGCCAAGTTCGGGAGACTGAAGCTTTCTTT. Protein sequence: CASSQVRETEAFF.